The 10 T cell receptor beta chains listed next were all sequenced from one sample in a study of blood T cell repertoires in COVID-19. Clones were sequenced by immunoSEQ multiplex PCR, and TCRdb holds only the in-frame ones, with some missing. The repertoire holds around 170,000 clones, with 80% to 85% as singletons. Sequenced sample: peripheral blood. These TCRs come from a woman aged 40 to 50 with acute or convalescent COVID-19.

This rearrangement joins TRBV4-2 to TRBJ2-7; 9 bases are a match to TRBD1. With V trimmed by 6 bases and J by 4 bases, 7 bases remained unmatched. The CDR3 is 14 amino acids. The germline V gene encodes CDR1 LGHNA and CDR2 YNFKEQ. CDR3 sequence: CASRAGTGRYEQYF. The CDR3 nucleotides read TGTGCCAGCAGAGCCGGGACAGGGCGTTACGAGCAGTACTTC.

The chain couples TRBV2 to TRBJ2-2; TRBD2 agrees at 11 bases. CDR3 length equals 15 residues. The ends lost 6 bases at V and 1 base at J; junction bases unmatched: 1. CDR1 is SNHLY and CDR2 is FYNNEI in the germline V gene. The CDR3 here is CASRGTSGNTGELFF. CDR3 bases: TGTGCCAGCAGGGGGACTAGCGGGAACACCGGGGAGCTGTTTTTT.

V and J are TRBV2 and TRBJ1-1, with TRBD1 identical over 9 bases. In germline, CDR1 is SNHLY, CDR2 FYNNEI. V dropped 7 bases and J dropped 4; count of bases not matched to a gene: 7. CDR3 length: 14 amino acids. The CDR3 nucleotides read TGTGCCAGCAACCTACAGGGGGCTCGCACTGAAGCTTTCTTT. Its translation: CASNLQGARTEAFF.

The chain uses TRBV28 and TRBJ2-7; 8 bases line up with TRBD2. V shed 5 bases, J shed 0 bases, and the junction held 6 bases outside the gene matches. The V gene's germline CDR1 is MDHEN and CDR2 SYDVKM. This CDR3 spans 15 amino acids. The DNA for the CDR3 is TGTGCCAGCAGTAAACAGCGGGGGAACTCCTACGAGCAGTACTTC. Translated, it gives CASSKQRGNSYEQYF.

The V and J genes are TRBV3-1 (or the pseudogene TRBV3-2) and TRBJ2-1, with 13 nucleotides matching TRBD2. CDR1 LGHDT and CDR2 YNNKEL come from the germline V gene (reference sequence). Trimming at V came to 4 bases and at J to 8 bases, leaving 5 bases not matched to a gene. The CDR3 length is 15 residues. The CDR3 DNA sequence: TGTGCCAGCAGCCGCGGACTAGCGGGAGCCGATGAGCAGTTCTTC. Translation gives CASSRGLAGADEQFF.

The CDR3 DNA reads as TGTGCCAGCAGTGAAGCGAGTGGTCAGCCCCAGCATTTT. Amino acids: CASSEASGQPQHF. The chain couples TRBV6-1 to TRBJ1-5; D uncertain. Germline V gene sequence: CDR1 MNHNS, CDR2 SASEGT. The CDR3 runs 13 residues. V lost 0 bases, J lost 6 bases, and 6 bases lay in between.

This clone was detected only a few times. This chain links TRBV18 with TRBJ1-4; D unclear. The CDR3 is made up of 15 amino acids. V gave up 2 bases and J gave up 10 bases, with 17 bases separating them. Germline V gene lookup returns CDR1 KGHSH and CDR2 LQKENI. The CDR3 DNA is TGTGCCAGCTCACCAAGGAGGGCCCGTTTCCCAAAACTGTTTTTT. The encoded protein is CASSPRRARFPKLFF.

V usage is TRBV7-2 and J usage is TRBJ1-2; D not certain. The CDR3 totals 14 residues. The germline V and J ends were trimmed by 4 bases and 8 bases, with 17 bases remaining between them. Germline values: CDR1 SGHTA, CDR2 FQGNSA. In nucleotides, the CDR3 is TGTGCCAGCAGCTCCCGCCGAGGGTCGGGCGGCTACACCTTC. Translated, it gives CASSSRRGSGGYTF.

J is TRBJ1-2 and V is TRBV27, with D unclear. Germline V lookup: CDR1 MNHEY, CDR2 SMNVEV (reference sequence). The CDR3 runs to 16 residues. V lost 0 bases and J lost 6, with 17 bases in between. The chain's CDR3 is CASSLSPGTPEDGYTF. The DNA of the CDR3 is TGTGCCAGCAGTTTATCCCCGGGAACCCCGGAGGATGGCTACACCTTC.

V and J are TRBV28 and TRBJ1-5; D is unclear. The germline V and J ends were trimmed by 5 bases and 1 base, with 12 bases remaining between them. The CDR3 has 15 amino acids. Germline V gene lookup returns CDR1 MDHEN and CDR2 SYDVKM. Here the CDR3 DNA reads TGTGCCAGCAGTGACCCCGGGGTAAGCAATCAGCCCCAGCATTTT. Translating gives CASSDPGVSNQPQHF. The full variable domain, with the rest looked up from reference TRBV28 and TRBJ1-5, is DVKVTQSSRYLVKRTGEKVFLECVQDMDHENMFWYRQDPGLGLRLIYFSYDVKMKEKGDIPEGYSVSREKKERFSLILESASTNQTSMYLCASSDPGVSNQPQHFGDGTRLSIL.